The next 28 T cell receptor beta chains were all read from a single sample in a study of blood T cell repertoires in COVID-19. Profiling relied on immunoSEQ multiplex PCR, and the TCRdb table lists in-frame clones only, not all of them. The data contain 360,000 or so clones, less than 90% of them seen just once; the ten biggest clones take up approximately 5.4%. Input material: PBMCs or T cells enriched from blood (not recorded which). The source is a woman aged 45-65 years who had recovered from COVID-19.

This clone was detected a few times. V is TRBV4-3 and J is TRBJ2-3, with a possible D match to TRBD1 (5 bases). This CDR3 is built from 15 residues. From germline, CDR1 is LGHNA and CDR2 YSLEER. V lost 1 base and J lost 1, with 9 bases in between. The CDR3 region has the DNA TGCGCCAGCAGCCAAGGGAAGGGGCGCACAGATACGCAGTATTTT. Its protein is CASSQGKGRTDTQYF.

V and J are TRBV6-2 or TRBV6-3 and TRBJ2-5; no clear D gene. The CDR3 runs to 14 residues. Germline values: CDR1 MNHEY, CDR2 SVGEGT. V was shortened by 5 bases and J by 0 bases, with 10 bases between the two germline ends. CDR3 nucleotide sequence: TGTGCCAGCAGTCCCCGCCGAGACCAAGAGACCCAGTACTTC. Protein sequence: CASSPRRDQETQYF.

The chain recombines TRBV7-9 with TRBJ1-2; 8 bases map to TRBD1. Germline CDR1 and CDR2: SEHNR and FQNEAQ (reference sequence). The CDR3 is made up of 17 amino acids. Trimming at V came to 5 bases and at J to 5 bases, leaving 16 bases not matched to a gene. CDR3 region: CASSLGWDRLVGYGYTF. For the CDR3, the DNA is TGTGCCAGCAGCCTAGGATGGGACAGGCTCGTTGGGTATGGCTACACCTTC.

V is TRBV19 and J is TRBJ1-2; the match to TRBD1 covers 7 bases. Trimming removed 5 bases from V and 4 bases from J; junction bases left unmatched: 13. The germline CDR1 and CDR2 sequences are LNHDA and SQIVND (reference sequence). The length of the CDR3 is 16 residues. DNA for the CDR3: TGTGCCAGTAGTCCAACCAGGAGGGGACAGTCCTATGGCTACACCTTC. Protein sequence: CASSPTRRGQSYGYTF.

The V and J genes are TRBV18 and TRBJ2-5; tentative D call: TRBD1 (6 bases). Trimming took off 2 bases at V and 4 bases at J, with 17 bases between the two ends. This CDR3 spans 16 amino acids. CDR1 and CDR2 (germline): KGHSH, LQKENI. Here the CDR3 DNA reads TGTGCCAGCTCACCATCCTGGGCAGGGGCTTCAGAGACCCAGTACTTC. It yields the protein CASSPSWAGASETQYF.

The chain joins TRBV29-1 to TRBJ2-5; 9 bases are a match to TRBD1. The CDR3 totals 14 residues. The V gene end was trimmed by 5 bases and the J gene end by 2 bases; junction bases not matched to a gene: 6. Germline loops: CDR1 SQVTM, CDR2 ANQGSEA. CDR3: CSVQKQGAQETQYF. Written as DNA, the CDR3 is TGCAGCGTTCAGAAACAGGGGGCTCAAGAGACCCAGTACTTC.

The chain is built from TRBV9 and TRBJ1-4; TRBD1 aligns across 7 bases. The CDR3 loop spans 15 amino acids. The ends lost 4 bases at V and 4 bases at J; junction bases unmatched: 7. Germline V gene sequence: CDR1 SGDLS, CDR2 YYNGEE. The CDR3 loop reads CASSSPGQFNEKLFF. The CDR3, as DNA: TGTGCCAGCAGCTCTCCGGGACAGTTTAATGAAAAACTGTTTTTT.

This chain links TRBV30 with TRBJ1-4; TRBD1 agrees at 7 bases. The CDR3 has 14 residues. Germline values: CDR1 GTSNPN, CDR2 SVGIG (reference sequence). V was clipped by 3 bases and J by 4 bases; unmatched bases: 5. The CDR3: CAWRGGQYNEKLFF. The CDR3, as DNA: TGTGCCTGGAGGGGGGGACAGTATAATGAAAAACTGTTTTTT.

The count of this clone is one. The genes are TRBV4-1 and TRBJ1-5, with D hard to call. CDR3 length equals 13 residues. Germline CDR1 and CDR2: MGHRA and YSYEKL. V lost 0 bases to trimming and J lost 9 bases, with 9 bases between them. The CDR3 loop reads CASSQDGERPQHF. The CDR3 nucleotides are TGCGCCAGCAGCCAAGACGGGGAACGGCCCCAGCATTTT.

The chain is built from TRBV7-2 and TRBJ1-1, with D tentatively TRBD1 (5 bases). In germline, CDR1 is SGHTA, CDR2 FQGNSA. V lost 5 bases and J lost 0, with 13 bases in between. The CDR3 totals 15 residues. The CDR3 reads CASSPIGGVNTEAFF. The CDR3 nucleotides read TGTGCCAGCAGCCCTATCGGGGGGGTGAACACTGAAGCTTTCTTT.

The chain uses TRBV7-2 and TRBJ1-2; D is undetermined. Trimming took 5 bases from V and 3 from J, leaving 16 bases between them. The CDR3 is 15 amino acids. Germline assignment: CDR1 SGHTA and CDR2 FQGNSA. In DNA form, the CDR3 reads TGTGCCAGCAGCCCACTGGCGGGAACAGACTATGGCTACACCTTC. Its translation: CASSPLAGTDYGYTF.

Only one count was recorded for this clone. The rearrangement links TRBV4-3 to TRBJ1-2, with TRBD1 matching over 12 bases. Unmatched junction bases numbered 0, after V lost 3 bases and J lost 4 bases. The CDR3 spans 14 residues. Per germline, CDR1 LGHNA and CDR2 YSLEER. CDR3 protein: CASSQGQGAYGYTF. The CDR3 nucleotides read TGCGCCAGCAGCCAGGGACAGGGGGCCTATGGCTACACCTTC.

The rearrangement uses TRBV25-1 and TRBJ1-1; the D gene is possibly TRBD1 (6 bases). Germline loops: CDR1 MGHDK, CDR2 SYGVNS. This CDR3 region has 14 residues. V dropped 5 bases and J dropped 1 base, with 11 bases sitting between them. CDR3 bases: TGTGCCAGCAGTACACAGGGTTGGAACACTGAAGCTTTCTTT. Protein product: CASSTQGWNTEAFF.

A single count supports this clone. The chain links TRBV7-2 to TRBJ2-2, with D tentatively TRBD2 (6 bases). Trimming took off 4 bases at V and 6 bases at J, with 12 bases between the two ends. CDR3 size: 14 residues. The germline CDR1 and CDR2 sequences are SGHTA and FQGNSA. For the CDR3, the DNA is TGTGCCAGCAGCTCGACTAGATGGGCCGGGGAGCTGTTTTTT. It yields the protein CASSSTRWAGELFF.

This clone was counted a single time. This rearrangement joins TRBV2 to TRBJ1-2, with D possibly being TRBD1 (6 bases). CDR1 and CDR2 (germline): SNHLY, FYNNEI. V lost 4 bases and J 0 bases, leaving 9 bases between the germline ends. This CDR3 has 14 amino acids. The CDR3 nucleotides are TGTGCCAGCAGTGGGACAGTCGCTAACTATGGCTACACCTTC. This sequence encodes CASSGTVANYGYTF.

V gene TRBV23-1 combines with J gene TRBJ1-6; the D gene is possibly TRBD1 (5 bases). TRBV23-1 qualifies as an ORF whose function is uncertain. The germline V and J ends were trimmed by 2 bases and 4 bases, with 15 bases remaining between them. The CDR3 sequence is 17 residues long. The CDR3 loop reads CASSQKILGTYNSPLHF. The CDR3, as DNA: TGCGCCAGCAGTCAAAAAATCCTAGGGACTTATAATTCACCCCTCCACTTT.

The rearrangement links TRBV7-2 to TRBJ2-1; TRBD2 matches 8 bases. Germline trimming cut 5 bases from V and 3 bases from J; bases unmatched to any gene: 12. The CDR3 runs to 17 residues. Germline V gene lookup returns CDR1 SGHTA and CDR2 FQGNSA. The CDR3 loop reads CASSEILAASVYNEQFF. The CDR3 region has the DNA TGTGCCAGCAGCGAAATACTAGCGGCCTCGGTCTACAATGAGCAGTTCTTC.

This clone has a single count. The chain recombines TRBV6-2 or TRBV6-3 with TRBJ1-1; 7 bases are shared with TRBD1. The CDR3 spans 14 residues. CDR1 and CDR2 from the germline V gene are MNHEY and SVGEGT. The junction had 8 bases not matched to a gene; V was cut back by 6 bases and J by 4 bases. CDR3 coding DNA: TGTGCCAGCAGCCCCAGGGGGTCAGGCACTGAAGCTTTCTTT. Encoded protein: CASSPRGSGTEAFF.

The J gene is TRBJ1-5, the V gene TRBV28, with 10 nucleotides matching TRBD1. Trimming removed 0 bases from V and 5 bases from J; junction bases left unmatched: 1. Germline assignment: CDR1 MDHEN and CDR2 SYDVKM. The CDR3 sequence is 15 residues long. The DNA of the CDR3 is TGTGCCAGCAGTTTATGGGGACAGGGGCATCAGCCCCAGCATTTT. As protein: CASSLWGQGHQPQHF. Full variable domain (outside the CDR3, taken from reference TRBV28 and TRBJ1-5): DVKVTQSSRYLVKRTGEKVFLECVQDMDHENMFWYRQDPGLGLRLIYFSYDVKMKEKGDIPEGYSVSREKKERFSLILESASTNQTSMYLCASSLWGQGHQPQHFGDGTRLSIL.

The J gene is TRBJ2-2, the V gene TRBV7-3, with unresolved D. This CDR3 contains 14 residues. Germline V gives CDR1 SGHTA, CDR2 FQGTGA. V was shortened by 5 bases and J by 1 base, with 8 bases between the two germline ends. The CDR3, as DNA: TGTGCCAGCAGCCCAACACAGAACACCGGGGAGCTGTTTTTT. Protein product: CASSPTQNTGELFF.

This clone was seen a single time. V and J are TRBV13 and TRBJ1-1; 10 positions match TRBD1. This CDR3 comprises 15 residues. J gave up 5 bases and V 4 bases, and 7 bases lay outside the gene matches. Germline lookup yields CDR1 PRHDT and CDR2 FYEKMQ (reference sequence). Here the CDR3 DNA reads TGTGCCAGCAGCTCCGGGGACAGGGGTGGGACTGAAGCTTTCTTT. Encoded protein: CASSSGDRGGTEAFF.

V is TRBV29-1 and J is TRBJ1-3; weak D call: TRBD1 (6 bases). The germline V and J ends were trimmed by 5 bases and 4 bases, with 15 bases remaining between them. CDR1 is SQVTM and CDR2 is ANQGSEA in the germline V gene. The CDR3 is made up of 14 amino acids. The CDR3: CSVYFWGQGNTIYF. The DNA for the CDR3 is TGCAGCGTTTATTTCTGGGGGCAAGGAAACACCATATATTTT.

This clone has just one count. CDR3 bases: TGTGCCAGCAGCAAAGGGGCGCCCGGTATGAACACTGAAGCTTTCTTT. It is translated as CASSKGAPGMNTEAFF. The chain combines TRBV7-6 with TRBJ1-1, with D possibly matching TRBD1 (5 bases). Deletions cut 5 bases from V and 0 bases from J, with 16 bases between. CDR3 length: 16 residues. Germline loops: CDR1 SGHVS, CDR2 FNYEAQ.

The chain uses TRBV30 and TRBJ1-1, with a tentative D call TRBD1 (6 bases). The germline V and J ends were trimmed by 3 bases and 3 bases, with 11 bases remaining between them. This CDR3 is built from 13 residues. Germline CDR1 GTSNPN, CDR2 SVGIG (reference sequence). The CDR3: CAWSYRVDTEAFF. DNA for the CDR3: TGTGCCTGGAGCTACAGGGTCGACACTGAAGCTTTCTTT.

This clone was detected only a few times. The chain carries TRBV7-8 and TRBJ1-2; TRBD1 matches at 7 bases. This CDR3 comprises 15 residues. Unmatched junction bases numbered 10, after V lost 5 bases and J lost 4 bases. Germline CDR1 reads SGHVS; CDR2 reads FQNEAQ. The CDR3 spells CASSTQTGKGYGYTF. CDR3 DNA: TGTGCCAGCAGCACCCAGACAGGGAAGGGCTATGGCTACACCTTC.

V and J are TRBV13 and TRBJ2-7; 11 bases fit TRBD1. The CDR3 totals 16 residues. Germline V CDR1 and CDR2: PRHDT, FYEKMQ (reference sequence). The ends lost 5 bases at V and 1 base at J; junction bases unmatched: 7. The DNA of the CDR3 is TGTGCCAGCAGCCGACCCGGGGACAGGGGGTCCTACGAGCAGTACTTC. It yields the protein CASSRPGDRGSYEQYF.

V is TRBV6-5 and J is TRBJ1-6; unclear D gene. Germline V CDR1 and CDR2: MNHEY, SVGAGI. The V and J ends lost 0 bases and 10 bases respectively, with 16 bases between them. The CDR3 sequence is 16 residues long. This chain's CDR3 is CASSYSINGFGSPLHF. The CDR3 coding sequence is TGTGCCAGCAGTTACTCGATTAACGGGTTTGGGTCACCCCTCCACTTT.

CDR3 residues: CAIRAPGGQRGGNTIYF. The CDR3 region has the DNA TGTGCCATCAGAGCCCCCGGGGGGCAGCGTGGCGGAAACACCATATATTTT. The chain couples TRBV10-3 to TRBJ1-3; D might be TRBD1 (6 bases). Trimming stripped 6 bases from V and 4 bases from J, with 22 bases between. CDR3 length equals 17 residues. Per the germline V gene, CDR1 is ENHRY and CDR2 is SYGVKD.